This record concerns one TCR beta chain sequence. cDNA serving as the sequencing template came from extracted, reverse transcribed RNA. Data came from immunoSEQ multiplex PCR; TCRdb stores just in-frame clones and leaves some out. This sample has around 65,000 clones, with 45% to 55% found just once. This sample is part of a study of CD8+ T cells in alopecia areata. Germline V CDR1 and CDR2: SNHLY, FYNNEI. The ends were cut back, 6 bases at V and 0 bases at J, with 9 bases in the middle. This CDR3 comprises 15 residues. The material was CD8+ T cells sorted from blood, obtained at week 0. The receptor comes from a human donor with alopecia areata. V is TRBV2 and J is TRBJ2-6; D gene uncertain. DNA for the CDR3: TGTGCCAGCAGCTGGGCGGCCTCTGGGGCCAACGTCCTGACTTTC. Amino acids: CASSWAASGANVLTF.